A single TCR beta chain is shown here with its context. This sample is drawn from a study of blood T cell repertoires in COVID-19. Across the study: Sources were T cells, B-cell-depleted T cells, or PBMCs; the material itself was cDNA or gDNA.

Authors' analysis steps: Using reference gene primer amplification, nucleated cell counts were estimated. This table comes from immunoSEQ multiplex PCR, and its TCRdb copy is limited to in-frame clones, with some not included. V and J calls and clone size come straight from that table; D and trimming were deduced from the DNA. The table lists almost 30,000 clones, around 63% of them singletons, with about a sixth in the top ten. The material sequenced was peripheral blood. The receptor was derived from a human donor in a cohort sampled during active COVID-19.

The CDR3 DNA reads TGCGCCAGCAGCGCGGGCGGGGGGACCCAGTACTTC. This encodes CASSAGGGTQYF. The rearrangement links TRBV5-1 to TRBJ2-5, with 7 bases matching TRBD2. The CDR3 has 12 amino acids. The junction had 4 bases not matched to a gene; V was cut back by 4 bases and J by 7 bases. CDR1 and CDR2 (germline): SGHRS, YFSETQ.